The T cell receptor beta chain under discussion was sequenced for a study of T cell changes during pregnancy in multiple sclerosis. Data came from immunoSEQ multiplex PCR; TCRdb stores just in-frame clones and leaves some out. Of under 130,000 clones in the sample, approximately 91% are singletons; the top ten hold approximately 3.7%. Germline V CDR1 and CDR2: SGDLS, YYNGEE. Trimming removed 3 bases from V and 2 bases from J; junction bases left unmatched: 4. The CDR3 contains 15 residues. The chain joins TRBV9 to TRBJ1-3; 8 bases are shared with TRBD1. This receptor was identified in a female donor with multiple sclerosis, enrolled in a pregnancy study. The sequencing here drew on peripheral blood, taken after pregnancy. In nucleotides, the CDR3 is TGTGCCAGCAGCGCCCCGACAGGGGCTGGAAACACCATATATTTT. It specifies CASSAPTGAGNTIYF.